The rows below give T cell receptor beta chains drawn from one sample of a study of OX40 agonist ivuxolimab in advanced cancers. This table comes from immunoSEQ multiplex PCR, and its TCRdb copy is limited to in-frame clones, with some not included. The data show tens of thousands of clones, with around 90% seen just once and approximately 0.45% held by the top ten. The sequencing here drew on CD4+ or CD8+ T cells sorted from blood, taken in a trial of the OX40 agonist ivuxolimab. Receptor source: an adult with an advanced solid tumor such as melanoma, head and neck, liver or kidney cancer. CDR3s include the opening cysteine and the closing phenylalanine or tryptophan. Fields, in order: D gene, V gene, clone size, J gene, CDR3 DNA, CDR3 protein. The D gene is left open where the match is weak. Clone size is stated in some rows and not others, as once, few, many or a class when expanded.

.,TRBV5-1,.,TRBJ1-5,TGCGCCAGCAGCTTGGTAGGTAGCAATCAGCCCCAGCATTTT,CASSLVGSNQPQHF
.,TRBV5-1,.,TRBJ2-5,TGCGCCAGCAGCTTGGTGAACAGGGCCGAAGGGGAGACCCAGTACTTC,CASSLVNRAEGETQYF
TRBD2,TRBV4-1,few,TRBJ2-4,TGCGCCAGCAGCCTGGGACTAGCGGGCAAAAACATTCAGTACTTC,CASSLGLAGKNIQYF
.,TRBV27,.,TRBJ1-1,TGTGCCAGCAGTCGGGGGTTGAACACTGAAGCTTTCTTT,CASSRGLNTEAFF
.,TRBV18,few,TRBJ1-3,TGTGCCAGCTCACCTGATGGAAACACCATATATTTT,CASSPDGNTIYF
.,TRBV19,.,TRBJ1-1,TGTGCCAGTAATATTAAGGTGTCAGGGTTCACTGAAGCTTTCTTT,CASNIKVSGFTEAFF
.,TRBV6-5,.,TRBJ2-5,TGTGCCAGCAGTTACTCTCCAACCCAAGAGACCCAGTACTTC,CASSYSPTQETQYF
.,TRBV19,.,TRBJ1-2,TGTGCCAGTAGTCTGACTTGGGCCCGGCAACCCTATGGCTACACCTTC,CASSLTWARQPYGYTF
.,TRBV27,.,TRBJ2-3,TGTGCCAGCAGTTTATCGAGCGTGGGACGCACAGATACGCAGTATTTT,CASSLSSVGRTDTQYF
.,TRBV11-2,.,TRBJ2-1,TGTGCCAGCAGCTTAGGACAGAGGCAGTTCTTC,CASSLGQRQFF